This entry features one T cell receptor beta chain sequence. Here immunoSEQ multiplex PCR was the method, and the copy in TCRdb shows in-frame clones only, minus some. The data contain 200,000 to 250,000 clones, around 80% of them singletons. This record comes from a study of blood T cell repertoires in COVID-19. In the study overall: The origin of the acute and convalescent COVID-19 samples was the United States, Italy and Spain. Nucleic acid was either cDNA or gDNA, and it came from T cells, B-cell-depleted T cells, or PBMCs.

The receptor was isolated from a man in his fifties or sixties with active or convalescent COVID-19. The sequenced sample consisted of peripheral blood.

The CDR3 reads CASSSFSGSATGELFF. The CDR3 DNA reads TGTGCCAGCAGCTCGTTTAGCGGGAGCGCCACCGGGGAGCTGTTTTTT. The chain joins TRBV5-4 to TRBJ2-2; 9 nucleotides match TRBD2. The length of the CDR3 is 16 residues. The germline V gene encodes CDR1 SGHNT and CDR2 YYREEE (reference sequence). V was pared by 3 bases and J by 4 bases, with 7 bases of the junction left unmatched.